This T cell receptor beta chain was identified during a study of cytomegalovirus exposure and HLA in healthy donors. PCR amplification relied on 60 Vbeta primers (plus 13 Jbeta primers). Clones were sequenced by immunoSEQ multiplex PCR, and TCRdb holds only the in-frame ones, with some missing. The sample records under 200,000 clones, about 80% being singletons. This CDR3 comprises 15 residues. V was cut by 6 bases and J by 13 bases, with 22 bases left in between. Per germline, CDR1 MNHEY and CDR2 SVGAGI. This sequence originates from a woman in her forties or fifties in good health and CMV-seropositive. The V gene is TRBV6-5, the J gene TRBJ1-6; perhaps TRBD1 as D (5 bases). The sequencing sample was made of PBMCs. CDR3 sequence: CASRVGRNGGSPLHF. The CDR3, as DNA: TGTGCCAGCAGAGTTGGCCGTAACGGGGGGTCGCCCCTCCACTTT.